The T cell receptor (beta chain) described here comes from a study of regulatory T cells in long-lasting Graves disease. Overall study findings and caveats: The study found TRBV28, TRBJ1-2 and TRBJ2-5 favored in persistent disease.

This clonotype occurred many times. Its cognate antigen is unknown. The authors built TCR beta libraries using iRepertoire HTBI primers and Arm-PCR of CDR3 regions. TCRdb redid the calling of the multiplex PCR reads with MiXCR, one entry per CDR3 protein. The repertoire holds hundreds of thousands of distinct CDR3 sequences, with roughly 20% as singletons. The length of the CDR3 is 18 residues. Trimming removed 5 bases from V and 0 bases from J; junction bases left unmatched: 13. Germline V lookup: CDR1 MDHEN, CDR2 SYDVKM. Time point specified: persistent/refractory GD, antithyroid drugs over 5 years with positive TRAb. Construction of the TCR library relied on RNA isolated from PBMCs. One endocrinology department in Xi'an, China, was where patients came from.

The sequence came from a female donor with Graves disease. The chain joins TRBV28 to TRBJ1-1, with 9 bases matching TRBD1. The sample here was peripheral blood mononuclear cells (PBMCs), taken when the disease was refractory, from a patient treated with antithyroid drugs. The CDR3 loop reads CASSPRDRDAYLNTEAFF. DNA for the CDR3: TGTGCCAGCAGTCCTAGGGACAGGGACGCCTACTTGAACACTGAAGCTTTCTTT.